This record looks at one T cell receptor beta chain sequence and its context. The entry originates in a study of blood T cell repertoires in COVID-19. Study-wide background: The samples span acute and convalescent COVID-19 from the United States, Italy and Spain. T cells, B-cell-depleted T cells, or PBMCs supplied cDNA or gDNA.

The authors' processing: Nucleated cell counts were estimated from reference gene primer amplification. Only in-frame clones appear in the TCRdb table, and some are missing; sequencing was by immunoSEQ multiplex PCR. V and J calls and clone size come straight from that table; D and trimming were deduced from the DNA. This sample has some 370,000 clones, with around 90% found just once. This receptor was obtained from a man aged 18 to 30 with active or convalescent COVID-19. The sequenced sample consisted of peripheral blood.

This CDR3 is CASSIQGAGVGYETGELFF. The CDR3, as DNA: TGTGCCAGTAGTATACAAGGAGCGGGAGTAGGGTATGAAACCGGGGAGCTGTTTTTT. This chain connects TRBV19 to TRBJ2-2; TRBD2 matches 8 bases. CDR3 length: 19 amino acids. V was clipped by 2 bases and J by 5 bases; unmatched bases: 16. Looked up from germline, CDR1 is LNHDA and CDR2 is SQIVND (reference sequence).